These T cell receptor beta chains were read from a single sample in a study of blood T cell repertoires in COVID-19. Method: immunoSEQ multiplex PCR; TCRdb's copy keeps in-frame clones and lacks some. The sample has fewer than 350,000 clones, 80% to 95% seen once. The sample taken for sequencing was peripheral blood. Source of these receptors: a woman in her 30s with COVID-19, enrolled during active disease. Both conserved end residues are part of each CDR3. A D gene is named only where the DNA matches it firmly. The size of a clone is reported for some rows only, either as once, few or many, or as a class for expanded clones.

>TRBV10-1|TRBJ2-7|-|-
CASRDSAGSYEQYF
TGCGCCAGCAGGGACTCGGCGGGGTCCTACGAGCAGTACTTC
>TRBV2|TRBJ1-2|TRBD1|-
CASSEDRGGYGYTF
TGTGCCAGCAGTGAGGACAGGGGAGGGTATGGCTACACCTTC
>TRBV5-1|TRBJ1-6|TRBD1|-
CASSESTGVDNSPLHF
TGCGCCAGCAGCGAGTCAACAGGGGTCGACAATTCACCCCTCCACTTT
>TRBV27|TRBJ1-5|TRBD1|-
CASSLTGGWNQPQHF
TGTGCCAGCAGCCTGACAGGGGGCTGGAATCAGCCCCAGCATTTT
>TRBV5-6|TRBJ1-2|-|-
CASSGDSGNYGYTF
TGTGCCAGCAGCGGCGACAGTGGGAACTATGGCTACACCTTC
>TRBV7-2|TRBJ2-5|-|-
CASSPGVYQETQYF
TGTGCCAGCAGCCCGGGTGTGTACCAAGAGACCCAGTACTTC
>TRBV9|TRBJ2-7|-|-
CASSVGLSAYEQYF
TGTGCCAGCAGCGTGGGACTCAGCGCCTACGAGCAGTACTTC
>TRBV6-5|TRBJ2-7|TRBD1|-
CASRPLRQGISEQYF
TGTGCCAGCAGACCACTCCGACAGGGTATAAGCGAGCAGTACTTC
>TRBV11-2|TRBJ2-5|TRBD2|-
CASSVLAGVETQYF
TGTGCCAGCAGCGTACTAGCGGGAGTGGAGACCCAGTACTTC
>TRBV24-1|TRBJ2-7|TRBD1|-
CATRQGWNEQYF
TGTGCCACCCGACAGGGTTGGAACGAGCAGTACTTC
>TRBV7-2|TRBJ2-7|TRBD1|-
CASSAAAGGTYEQYF
TGTGCCAGCAGCGCCGCGGCAGGGGGAACCTACGAGCAGTACTTC
>TRBV28|TRBJ2-7|-|-
CASSSRQGGKMNEQYF
TGTGCCAGCAGTTCCCGACAGGGAGGAAAGATGAACGAGCAGTACTTC
>TRBV4-3|TRBJ2-3|TRBD2|-
CASSRQLAGGPGSDTQYF
TGCGCCAGCAGCCGGCAGCTAGCGGGAGGGCCTGGGTCAGATACGCAGTATTTT
>TRBV28|TRBJ1-1|TRBD1|-
CASSLSTETGEVEAFF
TGTGCCAGCAGTCTTAGTACCGAAACAGGGGAGGTTGAAGCTTTCTTT
>TRBV14|TRBJ2-7|TRBD2|-
CASSPWASGKNEQYF
TGTGCCAGCAGCCCCTGGGCTAGCGGGAAGAACGAGCAGTACTTC
>TRBV9|TRBJ1-3|TRBD1|-
CASSQARDRVSGNTIYF
TGTGCCAGCAGCCAAGCCCGGGACAGGGTTTCTGGAAACACCATATATTTT
>TRBV18|TRBJ1-1|-|-
CASSRPGYEAFF
TGTGCCAGCTCTCGCCCCGGTTATGAAGCTTTCTTT
>TRBV5-1|TRBJ1-2|TRBD1|-
CASSPGQGDYGYTF
TGCGCCAGCAGCCCTGGACAGGGCGACTATGGCTACACCTTC
>TRBV5-5|TRBJ2-6|TRBD1|once
CASSHRGAGANVLTF
TGTGCCAGCAGCCACAGGGGAGCTGGGGCCAACGTCCTGACTTTC
>TRBV24-1|TRBJ2-5|TRBD1|-
CATRGTEQETQYF
TGTGCCACCAGGGGGACAGAACAAGAGACCCAGTACTTC
>TRBV7-9|TRBJ1-3|TRBD1|-
CASSPGQDSGNTIYF
TGTGCCAGCAGCCCAGGACAGGACTCTGGAAACACCATATATTTT
>TRBV2|TRBJ1-1|TRBD1|-
CASSEMGQANTEAFF
TGTGCCAGCAGTGAGATGGGACAGGCGAACACTGAAGCTTTCTTT
>TRBV6-5|TRBJ2-7|-|-
CASSYIGRGLSYEQYF
TGTGCCAGCAGTTACATCGGGCGGGGCCTCTCCTACGAGCAGTACTTC
>TRBV18|TRBJ2-7|TRBD2|few
CASSLAGFSYEQYF
TGTGCCAGCTCTCTAGCGGGGTTCTCCTACGAGCAGTACTTC
>TRBV9|TRBJ2-5|-|-
CASSVEGRQETQYF
TGTGCCAGCAGCGTAGAAGGCAGGCAAGAGACCCAGTACTTC
>TRBV29-1|TRBJ2-1|-|-
CSAKDTAGGYNEQFF
TGCAGCGCGAAGGACACTGCTGGTGGCTACAATGAGCAGTTCTTC
>TRBV18|TRBJ2-7|-|-
CASSPTAQGVGEQYF
TGTGCCAGCTCACCCACCGCACAGGGAGTTGGTGAGCAGTACTTC
>TRBV7-3|TRBJ1-1|-|-
CASSYGHLNTEAFF
TGTGCCAGCAGCTACGGACACTTGAACACTGAAGCTTTCTTT
>TRBV9|TRBJ1-3|-|-
CASSVEVAAHAGNTIYF
TGTGCCAGCAGCGTAGAGGTGGCGGCTCATGCTGGAAACACCATATATTTT
>TRBV19|TRBJ1-4|-|-
CASSSGSAGEKLFF
TGTGCCAGTAGTTCCGGGTCCGCCGGTGAAAAACTGTTTTTT
>TRBV27|TRBJ2-7|TRBD1|-
CASSSAGTGAEQYF
TGTGCCAGCAGTTCCGCCGGGACAGGGGCCGAGCAGTACTTC
>TRBV6-4|TRBJ2-5|-|-
CAMPTRSQETQYF
TGTGCCATGCCCACGAGGAGCCAAGAGACCCAGTACTTC
>TRBV7-8|TRBJ2-1|TRBD1|-
CASSSGGGTGEQFF
TGTGCCAGCAGCTCAGGGGGCGGGACGGGTGAGCAGTTCTTC
>TRBV11-2|TRBJ2-1|-|-
CASSFTSSYNEQFF
TGTGCCAGCAGCTTCACTAGTTCCTACAATGAGCAGTTCTTC
>TRBV10-3|TRBJ2-1|TRBD2|-
CAISGTFGAGGDNEQFF
TGTGCCATCAGTGGCACCTTCGGAGCGGGAGGCGACAATGAGCAGTTCTTC
>TRBV24-1|TRBJ1-5|TRBD1|-
CATSRTGGDRQPQHF
TGTGCCACCAGCCGAACAGGGGGCGACCGGCAGCCCCAGCATTTT
>TRBV28|TRBJ1-6|-|-
CASSLSALGGSPLHF
TGTGCCAGCAGTTTATCGGCTCTCGGGGGTTCACCCCTCCACTTT
>TRBV28|TRBJ1-5|TRBD1|once
CASRLETGGQPQHF
TGTGCCAGCCGACTCGAGACAGGGGGGCAGCCCCAGCATTTT
>TRBV4-1|TRBJ1-4|-|-
CASSQDSQGTTNEKLFF
TGCGCCAGCAGCCAAGATTCTCAGGGAACAACTAATGAAAAACTGTTTTTT
>TRBV30|TRBJ1-5|TRBD1|-
CAWSDGTASNQPQHF
TGTGCCTGGAGCGACGGGACAGCTAGCAATCAGCCCCAGCATTTT
>TRBV4-2|TRBJ1-1|-|few
CASSQLGLLNTEAFF
TGTGCCAGCAGCCAATTGGGACTTTTGAACACTGAAGCTTTCTTT
>TRBV20-1|TRBJ2-7|TRBD1|-
CSEQGTYEQYF
TGCAGTGAACAGGGGACCTACGAGCAGTACTTC
>TRBV19|TRBJ2-1|-|-
CASSIETGGGPPFF
TGTGCCAGTAGTATAGAAACAGGGGGAGGGCCTCCGTTCTTC
>TRBV4-1|TRBJ2-5|-|-
CASSQPSGKETQYF
TGCGCCAGCAGCCAACCGTCAGGGAAAGAGACCCAGTACTTC
>TRBV12-5|TRBJ2-3|TRBD2|-
CASGLVVGGTDTQYF
TGTGCTAGTGGTTTGGTGGTCGGGGGGACAGATACGCAGTATTTT
>TRBV9|TRBJ2-7|TRBD1|-
CASSRRQGGYEQYF
TGTGCCAGCAGCAGACGACAGGGTGGGTACGAGCAGTACTTC
>TRBV14|TRBJ1-4|-|-
CARLRQFYRAPNEKLFF
TGTGCCAGACTGAGACAGTTCTACCGGGCCCCTAATGAAAAACTGTTTTTT
>TRBV25-1|TRBJ1-4|-|-
CASSSRGEKLFF
TGTGCCAGCAGCTCCCGCGGCGAAAAACTGTTTTTT
>TRBV5-4|TRBJ2-1|TRBD2|-
CASSLAPGGRAAYNEQFF
TGTGCCAGCAGCTTGGCCCCAGGCGGGAGGGCCGCCTACAATGAGCAGTTCTTC
>TRBV6-5|TRBJ2-1|TRBD2|-
CASRGLAGGNEQFF
TGTGCCAGCAGGGGACTAGCGGGAGGGAATGAGCAGTTCTTC
>TRBV19|TRBJ1-5|TRBD1|-
CASSSQGAGQPQHF
TGTGCCAGTAGTTCACAGGGGGCAGGTCAGCCCCAGCATTTT
>TRBV5-1|TRBJ2-6|-|-
CASSLGARVGANVLTF
TGCGCCAGCAGCTTGGGAGCCCGGGTGGGGGCCAACGTCCTGACTTTC
>TRBV6-5|TRBJ1-2|-|-
CASSRSTDGYTF
TGTGCCAGCAGTCGTTCGACAGATGGCTACACCTTC
>TRBV28|TRBJ2-5|-|-
CASSLRTPAGETQYF
TGTGCCAGCAGCCTCCGGACCCCGGCGGGGGAGACCCAGTACTTC
>TRBV28|TRBJ1-3|-|-
CASSSQQHSGNTIYF
TGTGCCAGCAGTTCACAACAGCACTCTGGAAACACCATATATTTT
>TRBV10-1|TRBJ1-1|-|-
CASSETRTAEAFF
TGCGCCAGCAGTGAGACCAGGACAGCTGAAGCTTTCTTT
>TRBV3-1/TRBV3-2|TRBJ2-7|TRBD2|-
CASSLPSGRIDEQYF
TGTGCCAGCAGCCTACCTAGCGGGAGGATCGACGAGCAGTACTTC
>TRBV4-1|TRBJ1-2|-|-
CASSQGSPGNGYTF
TGCGCCAGCAGCCAAGGATCCCCAGGGAATGGCTACACCTTC
>TRBV5-4|TRBJ2-7|TRBD2|-
CASSLGPSGTGEQYF
TGTGCCAGCAGCCTGGGCCCTAGCGGGACGGGAGAGCAGTACTTC